This T cell receptor beta chain was recovered during a study of CD8 T cells in Susac syndrome (dated by TCRdb to the late 2010s). As for the study more broadly: Repertoire sequencing was used to test whether CD8+ T cell activation and differentiation in Susac syndrome was antigen driven. Clonality of the CD8+ T cell repertoire was compared between more than 9 healthy donors, 14 Susac syndrome patients and 15 multiple sclerosis patients.

As for this clonotype: Its antigen remains undetermined. One base away there is no much larger clone; base qualities are not given.

CDR1 and CDR2 are drawn from the germline V gene (reference sequence): LGHDT, YNNKEL. Clipping removes 2 bases from V and 0 bases from J, with 5 as the unmatched junction base count. CDR3 length: 18 amino acids, cysteine to phenylalanine. Just CDR3 DNA is preserved here, 54 bases in frame from base 1. Peripheral blood CD8+ and CD4+ T cells from healthy donors, Susac syndrome patients and multiple sclerosis patients were profiled using high-throughput TCR beta sequencing. Treatment-naive patients with stable or active relapsing-remitting disease fulfilling revised McDonald criteria were used as multiple sclerosis controls. Bulk CD8+ and CD4+ T cells were purified magnetically by negative isolation, whereas CD8+ TEMRA cells were enriched by FACS. Blood was drawn into EDTA tubes, processed within 24 hours, and PBMCs were isolated by density gradient centrifugation. PBMCs intended for TCR sequencing were frozen in liquid nitrogen and were later thawed in a 37 degrees C water bath. The sorted or isolated CD4+, CD8+ and CD8+ TEMRA cells reached a purity of at least 90%.

RNA was extracted using the RNeasy kit, and roughly 0.45 to 1 microgram was reverse transcribed with random hexamers. The immunoSEQ multiplex PCR assay, which covers 54 Vbeta and 13 Jbeta segments, was used to amplify TCR beta CDR3 regions. PCR amplification bias was corrected using a synthetic template baseline for primer optimization and computational correction. The study's own analysis went as follows. Only productive sequences were kept, with reads annotated to V, D and J genes according to IMGT and analyzed in immunoSEQ Analyzer. Clonality was computed as one minus Shannon entropy normalized by log2 of the number of productive unique sequences. For each patient and control, public and private clones were evaluated among the 100 most prevalent clones. Susac-specific clones were defined as absent from healthy and MS cohorts, around 980 published viral clones and other ImmuneACCESS disease sequences. Clones were called with MiXCR by TCRdb after fastp trimmed the public reads at Q25, and only in-frame beta chains were retained. Each CDR3 protein appears once, grouped with its most common genes and DNA. These V and J calls are TCRdb output, not the study's own analysis. Within this sample are about 300,000 distinct CDR3 sequences, with approximately 91% of them counted one time only. Of the sample, about 0.17% is held by the ten largest clones.

The research as a whole found: The study acknowledged that relatively few individuals were included in the TCR sequencing and HLA analysis.

The receptor chain draws on TRBV3-1 and TRBJ2-1, and TRBD2 matches 12 of the central bases. This receptor was identified in a human donor with multiple sclerosis. What was sequenced was CD8+ T cells from PBMCs. The CDR3 amino acid sequence is: CASSQPGLAGNSYNEQFF. Here is the DNA: TGTGCCAGCAGCCAACCCGGACTAGCGGGAAACTCCTACAATGAGCAGTTCTTC.